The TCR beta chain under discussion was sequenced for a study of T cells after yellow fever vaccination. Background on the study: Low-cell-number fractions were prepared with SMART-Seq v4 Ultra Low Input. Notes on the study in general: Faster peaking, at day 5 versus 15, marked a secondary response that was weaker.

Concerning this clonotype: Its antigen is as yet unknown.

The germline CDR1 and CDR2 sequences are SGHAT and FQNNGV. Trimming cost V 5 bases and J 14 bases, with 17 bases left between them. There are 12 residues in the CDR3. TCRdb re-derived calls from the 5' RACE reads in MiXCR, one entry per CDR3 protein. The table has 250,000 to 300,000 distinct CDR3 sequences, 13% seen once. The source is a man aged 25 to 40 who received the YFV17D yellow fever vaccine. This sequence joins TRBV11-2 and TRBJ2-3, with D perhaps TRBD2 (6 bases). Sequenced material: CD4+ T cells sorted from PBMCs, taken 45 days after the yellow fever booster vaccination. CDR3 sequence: CASSPHGGILYF. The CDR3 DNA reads TGTGCCAGCAGCCCACATGGCGGGATATTGTATTTT.